The rows below give T cell receptor beta chains drawn from one sample of a study of T cells in Graves' hyperthyroidism and ophthalmopathy. TCRdb fed the multiplex PCR reads into MiXCR, producing one record per CDR3 protein. Of roughly 800,000 distinct CDR3 sequences detected, over 35% appear once; the ten largest clones hold roughly 8.3%. The sequencing sample was made of blood. The origin of the receptors is a man between 18 and 29 years old with Graves' hyperthyroidism. Each CDR3 is given with its conserved first and last residue. D genes are given only for firm matches. Clone size is not always given. Where it is, it says once, few, many or a class for expanded clones.

j_call clone_size d_call v_call cdr3_aa cdr3_nt
TRBJ2-7 . . TRBV7-9 CASSPSSLHVYEQYF TGTGCCAGCAGCCCCTCTTCGCTTCACGTCTACGAGCAGTACTTC
TRBJ1-6 . . TRBV25-1 CASSEYATDNSPLHF TGTGCCAGCAGTGAATACGCGACAGACAATTCACCCCTCCACTTT
TRBJ1-2 many TRBD1 TRBV7-9 CASSWTGTGMSYTF TGTGCCAGCAGCTGGACAGGGACCGGGATGAGCTACACCTTC
TRBJ1-4 . . TRBV9 CASSAHPNEKLFF TGTGCCAGCAGCGCACACCCTAATGAAAAACTGTTTTTT
TRBJ1-2 many . TRBV29-1 CSVGPIGFRSNYGYTF TGCAGCGTTGGTCCGATAGGGTTCCGTTCTAACTATGGCTACACCTTC
TRBJ2-7 few . TRBV20-1 CSARALDDSYEQYF TGCAGTGCTAGAGCCTTAGACGATTCCTACGAGCAGTACTTC
TRBJ1-5 many . TRBV7-2 CASSPGTVQPQHF TGTGCCAGCAGCCCCGGGACGGTTCAGCCCCAGCATTTT
TRBJ2-5 many . TRBV7-3 CASSLLGPGETQYF TGTGCCAGCAGCTTACTGGGACCAGGGGAGACCCAGTACTTC
TRBJ2-7 . TRBD1 TRBV5-1 CASRPGTAVSYEQYF TGCGCCAGCAGACCCGGGACAGCCGTTTCCTACGAGCAGTACTTC
TRBJ2-5 . TRBD1 TRBV7-2 CASSTGQGLPRETQYF TGTGCCAGCAGCACAGGACAGGGGCTCCCTAGAGAGACCCAGTACTTC
TRBJ2-2 . . TRBV10-3 CAVQPKTGELFF TGTGCCGTACAGCCTAAAACCGGGGAGCTGTTTTTT
TRBJ2-7 . TRBD2 TRBV6-5 CASTLAGSPYEQYF TGTGCCAGCACTTTAGCGGGAAGCCCATACGAGCAGTACTTC
TRBJ2-6 . TRBD1 TRBV29-1 CSPRQGTEGANVLTF TGCAGCCCCCGACAGGGAACGGAAGGGGCCAACGTCCTGACTTTC
TRBJ1-3 . . TRBV7-9 CAGYGAGYGNTIYF TGTGCCGGATACGGAGCGGGATATGGAAACACCATATATTTT
TRBJ2-7 few TRBD2 TRBV7-6 CASSQGTSGGYEQYF TGTGCCAGCAGCCAAGGGACTAGCGGGGGCTACGAGCAGTACTTC
TRBJ1-2 . . TRBV20-1 CSARDGDSYYGYTF TGCAGTGCTAGAGATGGAGACAGCTACTATGGCTACACCTTC
TRBJ2-7 few . TRBV19 CASKVVAGAYEQYF TGTGCCAGTAAAGTCGTTGCAGGGGCCTACGAGCAGTACTTC
TRBJ1-2 many . TRBV10-3 CAISVHLGRLHYGYTF TGTGCCATCAGTGTGCATCTGGGCCGACTCCACTATGGCTACACCTTC
TRBJ1-1 many . TRBV7-9 CASSLVQPEAFF TGTGCCAGCAGCTTAGTGCAGCCTGAAGCTTTCTTT
TRBJ2-5 . . TRBV7-9 CASSHPGTSQETQYF TGTGCCAGCAGCCACCCCGGGACTTCCCAAGAGACCCAGTACTTC
TRBJ2-7 . . TRBV6-1 CASRTSSRIEQYF TGTGCCAGCAGGACCTCTTCTAGGATCGAGCAGTACTTC
TRBJ1-1 few . TRBV13 CASSLEAEEKAEAFF TGTGCCAGCAGCTTAGAGGCCGAGGAAAAGGCTGAAGCTTTCTTT